The 14 T cell receptor beta chains below come from one sample, sequenced in a study of cytomegalovirus exposure and HLA in healthy donors. Primers included in the PCR were 60 Vbeta and 13 Jbeta primers. Data came from immunoSEQ multiplex PCR; TCRdb stores just in-frame clones and leaves some out. The sample contains 150,000 or so clones, 65% to 85% of which appear only once. The sequenced material came from PBMCs. The receptors stem from a male donor in good health and CMV-seropositive.

V is TRBV5-1 and J is TRBJ2-2, with 7 bases fitting TRBD2. The CDR3 length is 15 residues. V lost 0 bases, J lost 6 bases, and 5 bases stayed unmatched. Germline V lookup: CDR1 SGHRS, CDR2 YFSETQ. The DNA of the CDR3 is TGCGCCAGCAGCTTGGTCGGACTAGGGCCCGGGGAGCTGTTTTTT. The encoded protein is CASSLVGLGPGELFF.

This chain joins TRBV5-6 and TRBJ2-4; TRBD2 might be the D (5 bases). The germline V gene has CDR1 SGHDT and CDR2 YYEEEE. V lost 2 bases, J lost 1 base, and 16 bases lay in between. This CDR3 contains 17 residues. CDR3 nucleotide sequence: TGTGCCAGCAGCTTACCGGGGAGTCCTCTGGCCAAAAACATTCAGTACTTC. Translation gives CASSLPGSPLAKNIQYF.

The sample holds one count of this clone. The chain joins TRBV28 to TRBJ1-5; D not resolved. CDR3 length: 17 amino acids. V was clipped by 1 base and J by 4 bases, with 17 bases between them. Looked up from germline, CDR1 is MDHEN and CDR2 is SYDVKM. The CDR3 sequence is CASSLFGLQVQNQPQHF. The CDR3 nucleotides read TGTGCCAGCAGTTTATTTGGGTTGCAGGTCCAAAATCAGCCCCAGCATTTT.

The V call is TRBV7-9, the J call TRBJ2-7; 14 bases map to TRBD2. The V gene's germline CDR1 is SEHNR and CDR2 FQNEAQ (reference sequence). CDR3 length equals 15 residues. The V gene end was trimmed by 5 bases and the J gene end by 4 bases; junction bases not matched to a gene: 4. CDR3 region: CASSPRTSGRYEQYF. The CDR3 nucleotides read TGTGCCAGCAGCCCGAGGACTAGCGGGAGGTACGAGCAGTACTTC.

The chain carries TRBV28 and TRBJ1-5; perhaps TRBD1 as D (6 bases). The CDR3 totals 16 residues. Looked up from germline, CDR1 is MDHEN and CDR2 is SYDVKM. Trimming took 3 bases from V and 2 from J, leaving 14 bases between them. The CDR3 bases are TGTGCCAGCAGTTTCCTCCAGGGGACGGGCAATCAGCCCCAGCATTTT. This translates into CASSFLQGTGNQPQHF.

The CDR3 nucleotides read TGTGCCAGCAGCCTTACAGGAGGGGGGGTCTACGAGCAGTACTTC. Translation: CASSLTGGGVYEQYF. V gene TRBV28 combines with J gene TRBJ2-7, with a tentative D call TRBD2 (7 bases). The V and J ends lost 6 bases and 3 bases respectively, with 18 bases between them. The germline CDR1 and CDR2 sequences are MDHEN and SYDVKM. This CDR3 region has 15 residues.

The chain couples TRBV5-1 to TRBJ2-2; possible D gene TRBD2, 5 bases. V was trimmed by 5 bases and J by 4 bases, leaving 15 bases between them. This CDR3 region has 15 residues. Germline values: CDR1 SGHRS, CDR2 YFSETQ. CDR3 in amino acids: CASRPARSGTGELFF. Written as DNA, the CDR3 is TGCGCCAGCAGGCCGGCTAGAAGCGGCACCGGGGAGCTGTTTTTT. The full variable domain, rest sourced from reference TRBV5-1 and TRBJ2-2, is KAGVTQTPRYLIKTRGQQVTLSCSPISGHRSVSWYQQTPGQGLQFLFEYFSETQRNKGNFPGRFSGRQFSNSRSEMNVSTLELGDSALYLCASRPARSGTGELFFGEGSRLTVL.

The chain couples TRBV9 to TRBJ2-7; TRBD1 matches 8 bases. The CDR3 has 12 residues. Trimming removed 8 bases from V and 3 bases from J; junction bases left unmatched: 4. Germline loops: CDR1 SGDLS, CDR2 YYNGEE. Written as DNA, the CDR3 is TGTGCCAGGGGGACAGGACACTACGAGCAGTACTTC. Encoded protein: CARGTGHYEQYF.

Details on this clone: A read error may produce the germline difference seen at one junction end. The chain joins TRBV7-9 to TRBJ2-7; 7 nucleotides agree with TRBD1. This CDR3 is built from 14 residues. Germline CDR1 is SEHNR and CDR2 is FQNEAQ (reference sequence). The CDR3: CSSSITRTGYEQYF. In DNA form, the CDR3 reads TGTTCCAGCAGCATTACCCGGACAGGCTACGAGCAGTACTTC.

This sequence joins TRBV5-1 and TRBJ1-2, with D possibly being TRBD1 (6 bases). Germline V gene data show CDR1 as SGHRS and CDR2 as YFSETQ. The V and J ends lost 0 bases and 8 bases respectively, with 14 bases between them. This CDR3 comprises 14 residues. The CDR3 protein is CASSLGTASSGYTF. The DNA for the CDR3 is TGCGCCAGCAGCTTGGGGACAGCCAGTAGCGGCTACACCTTC.

This clone came up once. The chain uses TRBV7-2 and TRBJ1-2; D ambiguous. The CDR3 loop spans 16 amino acids. The V gene's germline CDR1 is SGHTA and CDR2 FQGNSA. V lost 0 bases and J lost 2, with 13 bases in between. The CDR3: CASSLASTLNNYGYTF. Here the CDR3 DNA reads TGTGCCAGCAGCTTAGCTAGCACCCTCAACAACTATGGCTACACCTTC.

CDR3 residues: CASSPRPLRSKLSYNEQFF. In nucleotides, the CDR3 is TGTGCCAGCAGCCCTAGGCCTCTTCGGTCTAAGCTCTCCTACAATGAGCAGTTCTTC. The V gene is TRBV7-9, the J gene TRBJ2-1; D is undetermined. V was pared by 5 bases and J by 0 bases, with 23 bases between. Germline assignment: CDR1 SEHNR and CDR2 FQNEAQ (reference sequence). CDR3 size: 19 residues.

The chain joins TRBV30 to TRBJ2-7, with TRBD2 identical over 13 bases. The germline V gene has CDR1 GTSNPN and CDR2 SVGIG (reference sequence). Trimming removed 3 bases from V and 7 bases from J; junction bases left unmatched: 6. The CDR3 loop spans 14 amino acids. The CDR3 reads CAWSIGLAGVEQYF. CDR3 coding DNA: TGTGCCTGGAGCATAGGACTAGCGGGAGTAGAGCAGTACTTC.

The rearrangement links TRBV5-1 to TRBJ2-3; the D gene is possibly TRBD2 (6 bases). The CDR3 covers 14 residues. Trimming took 4 bases from V and 4 from J, leaving 13 bases between them. CDR1 and CDR2 from the germline V gene are SGHRS and YFSETQ. This CDR3 reads CASSPAGTSDTQYF. The CDR3 nucleotides are TGCGCCAGCAGCCCAGCCGGGACTTCAGATACGCAGTATTTT.